This TCR beta chain came from a study of OX40 agonist ivuxolimab in advanced cancers. The overall study: A partial response was reached by three patients: one with hepatocellular carcinoma and two with cutaneous melanoma.

Trimming stripped 0 bases from V and 2 bases from J, with 5 bases between. The germline gives CDR1 SGDLS, CDR2 YYNGEE. CDR3 size: 13 residues. A note on this clone: The antigen remains undetermined.

Repertoires were generated with immunoSEQ multiplex PCR, while TCRdb's copy carries only in-frame clones and drops some. The table shows over 55,000 clones, with around 82% occurring only once. Overall study results and limits: By week 6 at 0.1 to 3.0 mg/kg, blood CD4+ and CD8+ T cells had expanded clonally. CD8+ T cells were the subset that, on average, had more expanded clones than CD4+.

The sequence derives from an adult with an advanced solid tumor such as melanoma, head and neck, liver or kidney cancer. Sample: CD4+ or CD8+ T cells sorted from blood, taken in a trial of the OX40 agonist ivuxolimab. V is TRBV9 and J is TRBJ2-5; no clear D gene. The CDR3 loop is CASSVASQETQYF. CDR3 nucleotides: TGTGCCAGCAGCGTAGCCAGTCAAGAGACCCAGTACTTC. The variable domain in full, completed from reference TRBV9 and TRBJ2-5, reads DSGVTQTPKHLITATGQRVTLRCSPRSGDLSVYWYQQSLDQGLQFLIQYYNGEERAKGNILERFSAQQFPDLHSELNLSSLELGDSALYFCASSVASQETQYFGPGTRLLVL.